These 9 T cell receptor beta chains were sequenced from one sample in a study of blood T cell repertoires in COVID-19. The assay was immunoSEQ multiplex PCR, and TCRdb's table has in-frame clones only and misses some. The sample has 100,000 or so clones, almost 85% seen once; the top ten hold 6% to 7.5%. Sequenced input: peripheral blood. The receptor set was obtained from a man in his fifties or sixties with active or convalescent COVID-19.

This clone was seen once. The chain couples TRBV29-1 to TRBJ1-1; 11 bases are shared with TRBD1. Germline V gene lookup returns CDR1 SQVTM and CDR2 ANQGSEA. J lost 0 bases, V lost 0 bases, and 9 bases had no gene match. This CDR3 is built from 18 residues. The CDR3 DNA reads TGCAGCGTTGAAGATGACGCTAGGGACAGGGGGTTGAACACTGAAGCTTTCTTT. It yields the protein CSVEDDARDRGLNTEAFF.

The V gene is TRBV28, the J gene TRBJ1-6, with TRBD1 as a possible D gene (6 bases). V lost 4 bases, J lost 8 bases, and 15 bases lay in between. Germline loops: CDR1 MDHEN, CDR2 SYDVKM. The CDR3 extends over 15 amino acids. The CDR3 region has the DNA TGTGCCAGCAGTTACACCGGTAACAGGGATTCACCCCTCCACTTT. The encoded protein is CASSYTGNRDSPLHF.

This clone was seen a few times. This chain uses TRBV2 with TRBJ2-5, with a possible D match to TRBD2 (5 bases). V was clipped by 5 bases and J by 7 bases, with 20 bases between them. CDR1 SNHLY and CDR2 FYNNEI come from the germline V gene. This CDR3 comprises 15 residues. CDR3 nucleotide sequence: TGTGCCAGCAGTTGGAGCGGTTCTACAACACGGACCCAGTACTTC. It translates to CASSWSGSTTRTQYF.

The rearrangement links TRBV7-7 to TRBJ2-1, with a tentative D call TRBD1 (5 bases). The length of the CDR3 is 15 residues. The germline V gene encodes CDR1 SSHAT and CDR2 FNYEAQ (reference sequence). V was pared by 5 bases and J by 0 bases, with 11 bases between. CDR3: CASSPTVVSYNEQFF. CDR3 nucleotide sequence: TGTGCCAGCAGCCCGACAGTGGTCTCCTACAATGAGCAGTTCTTC.

The V call is TRBV11-2, the J call TRBJ1-3; D gene unclear. V was trimmed by 0 bases and J by 0 bases, leaving 9 bases between them. This CDR3 is built from 16 residues. In germline, CDR1 is SGHAT, CDR2 FQNNGV. The CDR3 nucleotides are TGTGCCAGCAGCTTAGATTTGGGCCGCTCTGGAAACACCATATATTTT. Translation gives CASSLDLGRSGNTIYF.

CDR3: CRAGGGSYNEQFF. CDR3 DNA sequence: TGCAGGGCCGGGGGGGGCTCCTACAATGAGCAGTTCTTC. This chain joins TRBV29-1 and TRBJ2-1; TRBD2 matches 8 bases. Germline lookup yields CDR1 SQVTM and CDR2 ANQGSEA. The CDR3 is 13 amino acids.

The gene calls are TRBV5-4 and TRBJ2-1, with TRBD2 matching over 10 bases. The germline gives CDR1 SGHNT, CDR2 YYREEE (reference sequence). V lost 4 bases, J lost 6 bases, and 7 bases stayed unmatched. The CDR3 is 15 residues long. CDR3 nucleotides: TGTGCCAGCAGCCTAGGACTAGCGGAGGCCAATGAGCAGTTCTTC. As protein: CASSLGLAEANEQFF. Supplemented by reference TRBV5-4 and TRBJ2-1, the full variable domain reads ETGVTQSPTHLIKTRGQQVTLRCSSQSGHNTVSWYQQALGQGPQFIFQYYREEENGRGNFPPRFSGLQFPNYSSELNVNALELDDSALYLCASSLGLAEANEQFFGPGTRLTVL.

This rearrangement joins TRBV7-9 to TRBJ2-7, with a possible D match to TRBD1 (5 bases). Looked up from germline, CDR1 is SEHNR and CDR2 is FQNEAQ (reference sequence). The CDR3 loop spans 16 amino acids. Trimming pared 2 bases from V and 2 bases from J, leaving 16 bases between. The CDR3 loop is CASSLQGSYLTYEQYF. CDR3 nucleotide sequence: TGTGCCAGCAGCTTACAGGGTTCCTACCTTACCTACGAGCAGTACTTC.

The chain recombines TRBV5-5 with TRBJ2-1; 9 bases agree with TRBD1. The CDR3 loop spans 16 amino acids. Germline V gene lookup returns CDR1 SGHKS and CDR2 YYEKEE (reference sequence). V was pared by 0 bases and J by 5 bases, with 6 bases of the junction left unmatched. In DNA form, the CDR3 reads TGTGCCAGCAGCTTGGCCCAGACAGGGGGTAACAATGAGCAGTTCTTC. Translating gives CASSLAQTGGNNEQFF.